Following are 25 T cell receptor beta chains from one sample sequenced in a study of shared clonotypes between healthy human individuals. The repertoire was sequenced with immunoSEQ multiplex PCR; TCRdb's copy has only in-frame clones and lacks some. The sample holds 2 million to 2.5 million clones, 93% seen once. The sample taken for sequencing was naive CD4+ T cells from PBMCs. Subset described: CD45RA+ positively selected. Source of these receptors: a young man in good health. Some clones in this sample may be carry-over from other donors' samples.

The chain joins TRBV28 to TRBJ2-1, with 9 bases fitting TRBD2. This CDR3 region has 20 residues. Germline values: CDR1 MDHEN, CDR2 SYDVKM. Trimming cost V 4 bases and J 4 bases; bases outside gene matches: 20. The CDR3 sequence: CASSSYLISNAGGPYNEQFF. The CDR3 nucleotides are TGTGCCAGCAGTTCATACCTCATAAGTAACGCGGGAGGGCCTTACAATGAGCAGTTCTTC.

As regards this clone: Additional DNA sequences in this sample encode the identical CDR3. The chain has TRBV9 and TRBJ2-3; D possibly corresponds to TRBD2 (6 bases). This CDR3 region has 13 residues. Deletions cut 1 base from V and 4 bases from J, with 7 bases between. Germline CDR1 is SGDLS and CDR2 is YYNGEE. This CDR3 is CASSVSGADTQYF. The CDR3 DNA reads as TGTGCCAGCAGCGTATCGGGGGCAGATACGCAGTATTTT.

V gene TRBV28 combines with J gene TRBJ2-2, with D unclear. CDR3 length: 14 amino acids. V was clipped by 6 bases and J by 1 base, with 9 bases between them. Per germline, CDR1 MDHEN and CDR2 SYDVKM. CDR3 protein: CASRSSWNTGELFF. CDR3 DNA sequence: TGTGCCAGCAGATCCTCTTGGAACACCGGGGAGCTGTTTTTT.

Concerning this clone: The sample holds other DNA sequences that translate to the same CDR3. The rearrangement joins TRBV7-7 to TRBJ2-3; D gene ambiguous. Looked up from germline, CDR1 is SSHAT and CDR2 is FNYEAQ (reference sequence). The CDR3 consists of 13 residues. V lost 1 base to trimming and J lost 1 base, with 3 bases between them. The CDR3 sequence: CASSLVGTDTQYF. In DNA, the CDR3 is TGTGCCAGCAGCTTAGTGGGCACAGATACGCAGTATTTT.

The chain carries TRBV6-6 and TRBJ1-2; tentatively, D is TRBD1 (5 bases). V gave up 4 bases and J gave up 10 bases, with 10 bases separating them. The CDR3 has 11 amino acids. Germline loops: CDR1 MNHNY, CDR2 SVGAGI (reference sequence). The CDR3 DNA follows: TGTGCCAGCAGTTGGGGCGGGGACTACACCTTC. This encodes CASSWGGDYTF.

This sequence joins TRBV29-1 and TRBJ2-7, with D possibly being TRBD1 (6 bases). V lost 4 bases and J lost 2, with 15 bases in between. CDR1 and CDR2 from the germline V gene are SQVTM and ANQGSEA. The CDR3 is 14 amino acids. Here the CDR3 reads CSVGDIQQPYEQYF. The CDR3 DNA follows: TGCAGCGTTGGGGACATACAGCAACCCTACGAGCAGTACTTC.

This sequence joins TRBV19 and TRBJ1-1; D perhaps matches TRBD1 (5 bases). Germline V gene sequence: CDR1 LNHDA, CDR2 SQIVND (reference sequence). The V and J ends lost 3 bases and 10 bases respectively, with 12 bases between them. The CDR3 sequence is 12 residues long. Written as DNA, the CDR3 is TGTGCCAGTAGTATCTCCGGGGCGCGAGCTTTCTTT. This gives the protein CASSISGARAFF.

This clone was picked up one time. J is TRBJ2-7 and V is TRBV6-6; perhaps TRBD2 as D (6 bases). Trimming removed 4 bases at V and 4 bases at J, with 17 bases between. Germline values: CDR1 MNHNY, CDR2 SVGAGI (reference sequence). This CDR3 contains 15 residues. The CDR3 spells CASSSNNAGRYEQYF. The CDR3 DNA reads TGTGCCAGCAGTTCCAATAACGCGGGGAGGTACGAGCAGTACTTC.

This clone was counted a single time. The V gene is TRBV15, the J gene TRBJ2-2; D call uncertain. This CDR3 contains 15 residues. Trimming removed 0 bases at V and 6 bases at J, with 11 bases between. Germline CDR1 reads LNHNV; CDR2 reads YYDKDF (reference sequence). CDR3 sequence: CATSRDKGPAGELFF. DNA of the CDR3: TGTGCCACCAGCAGAGATAAGGGCCCGGCCGGGGAGCTGTTTTTT.

The chain is built from TRBV19 and TRBJ1-5, with a possible D match to TRBD1 (5 bases). CDR1 is LNHDA and CDR2 is SQIVND in the germline V gene (reference sequence). V was clipped by 3 bases and J by 1 base, with 13 bases between them. The CDR3 extends over 16 amino acids. The CDR3 DNA reads as TGTGCCAGTAGTATGAGGGGCCCCAGCAGCAATCAGCCCCAGCATTTT. This translates into CASSMRGPSSNQPQHF.

The rearrangement uses TRBV30 and TRBJ1-2; D remains unclear. The CDR3 has 13 amino acids. V lost 0 bases, J lost 7 bases, and 12 bases lay in between. CDR1 is GTSNPN, CDR2 SVGIG, per germline (reference sequence). This chain's CDR3 is CAWSVLGPAGYTF. The CDR3 DNA sequence: TGTGCCTGGAGTGTACTAGGGCCAGCTGGCTACACCTTC.

This CDR3 reads CASIPTGTGGLGEQYF. The DNA for the CDR3 is TGTGCCAGCATCCCCACCGGGACAGGGGGCCTGGGTGAGCAGTACTTC. The genes are TRBV7-9 and TRBJ2-7; 12 nucleotides align to TRBD1. V trimming: 7 bases; J trimming: 7 bases; junction bases outside the gene matches: 14. CDR1 is SEHNR and CDR2 is FQNEAQ in the germline V gene (reference sequence). CDR3 length equals 16 residues.

The chain links TRBV4-1 to TRBJ2-3; tentatively, D is TRBD1 (5 bases). The germline V and J ends were trimmed by 6 bases and 0 bases, with 16 bases remaining between them. The germline V gene encodes CDR1 MGHRA and CDR2 YSYEKL. CDR3 length: 16 residues. This CDR3 is CASSSGAEGSTDTQYF. The CDR3 DNA reads as TGCGCCAGCAGTTCTGGGGCGGAAGGTAGCACAGATACGCAGTATTTT.

The chain recombines TRBV6-5 with TRBJ2-1; D is unresolved. The V end lost 2 bases, the J end lost 2 bases, and 7 bases lay between the germline ends. Germline V gene data show CDR1 as MNHEY and CDR2 as SVGAGI. This CDR3 is built from 14 residues. The CDR3 spells CASSYGFPYNEQFF. In nucleotides, the CDR3 is TGTGCCAGCAGTTACGGGTTTCCCTACAATGAGCAGTTCTTC.

The rearrangement uses TRBV30 and TRBJ1-3; 8 nucleotides agree with TRBD1. Germline V gene data show CDR1 as GTSNPN and CDR2 as SVGIG (reference sequence). V was pared by 0 bases and J by 4 bases, with 5 bases of the junction left unmatched. CDR3 length: 15 amino acids. Written as DNA, the CDR3 is TGTGCCTGGAGTGTATTCAGGGGGCTAGGAAACACCATATATTTT. Residues: CAWSVFRGLGNTIYF.

J is TRBJ1-5 and V is TRBV5-6; no clear D. The CDR3 totals 12 residues. Germline CDR1 SGHDT, CDR2 YYEEEE. V was shortened by 2 bases and J by 5 bases, with 5 bases between the two germline ends. As DNA, the CDR3 is TGTGCCAGCAGCTTACAATATCAGCCCCAGCATTTT. Residues: CASSLQYQPQHF. The full variable domain, with the rest looked up from reference TRBV5-6 and TRBJ1-5, is DAGVTQSPTHLIKTRGQQVTLRCSPKSGHDTVSWYQQALGQGPQFIFQYYEEEERQRGNFPDRFSGHQFPNYSSELNVNALLLGDSALYLCASSLQYQPQHFGDGTRLSIL.

The chain is built from TRBV7-2 and TRBJ1-4, with 10 bases fitting TRBD1. J gave up 13 bases and V 5 bases, and 4 bases lay outside the gene matches. This CDR3 is built from 12 residues. CDR1 and CDR2 (germline): SGHTA, FQGNSA. The CDR3 region has the DNA TGTGCCAGCAGCGCCGGGACAGGGGCACTGTTTTTT. Translated: CASSAGTGALFF.

This clone was recorded once. The chain carries TRBV28 and TRBJ2-5; 13 nucleotides agree with TRBD2. The CDR3 consists of 19 residues. Trimming took 7 bases from V and 2 from J; bases not matched to a gene: 16. In germline, CDR1 is MDHEN, CDR2 SYDVKM. CDR3 sequence reads: CASKGRPGRTSGSQETQYF. CDR3 DNA sequence: TGTGCCAGCAAAGGACGCCCAGGTCGGACTAGCGGGAGTCAAGAGACCCAGTACTTC.

In regard to this clone: The same CDR3 is also encoded by other DNA sequences in this sample. This chain joins TRBV5-1 and TRBJ2-3; 12 bases agree with TRBD2. The germline V gene has CDR1 SGHRS and CDR2 YFSETQ. The CDR3 loop spans 16 amino acids. V lost 0 bases and J lost 2; bases outside the gene matches: 1. CDR3 amino acids: CASSLGTSGVTDTQYF. As DNA, the CDR3 is TGCGCCAGCAGCTTGGGGACTAGCGGGGTCACAGATACGCAGTATTTT. The full variable domain, its missing parts supplied by reference TRBV5-1 and TRBJ2-3, is KAGVTQTPRYLIKTRGQQVTLSCSPISGHRSVSWYQQTPGQGLQFLFEYFSETQRNKGNFPGRFSGRQFSNSRSEMNVSTLELGDSALYLCASSLGTSGVTDTQYFGPGTRLTVL.

Remarks on this clone: One end of the junction does not line up with germline, which may come from a read error. V is TRBV23-1 and J is TRBJ2-7; D uncertain. TRBV23-1 is sorted into the ORF group, with uncertain function. The CDR3 covers 14 residues. The DNA for the CDR3 is TGCGCCAGCAGTCAATACACCCGACTGGGGTCGTTGTTCTTC. It translates to CASSQYTRLGSLFF.

The chain carries TRBV5-1 and TRBJ1-1, with TRBD1 matching 7 bases. Germline loops: CDR1 SGHRS, CDR2 YFSETQ. With 4 bases clipped from V and 1 base from J, the junction kept 7 bases outside the gene matches. The CDR3 runs to 15 residues. CDR3 DNA: TGCGCCAGCAGCGTCTCGGACAGGTCGAACACTGAAGCTTTCTTT. This codes for CASSVSDRSNTEAFF.

V is TRBV10-3 and J is TRBJ1-5; 9 bases line up with TRBD1. This CDR3 spans 17 amino acids. The V gene's germline CDR1 is ENHRY and CDR2 SYGVKD. With 3 bases clipped from V and 5 bases from J, the junction kept 11 bases outside the gene matches. CDR3 in amino acids: CAISDFVTRQGDQPQHF. CDR3 DNA: TGTGCCATCAGTGATTTCGTAACGAGACAGGGGGATCAGCCCCAGCATTTT.

The chain links TRBV2 to TRBJ2-5, with 7 bases matching TRBD2. Germline loops: CDR1 SNHLY, CDR2 FYNNEI. This CDR3 has 16 residues. J gave up 2 bases and V 7 bases, and 13 bases lay outside the gene matches. The CDR3 region is CASKRTIAGAQETQYF. The CDR3, as DNA: TGTGCCAGCAAGAGGACGATAGCGGGCGCGCAAGAGACCCAGTACTTC.

The chain is built from TRBV6-5 and TRBJ1-3; D is possibly TRBD1 (6 bases). V was cut by 5 bases and J by 1 base, with 9 bases left in between. This CDR3 contains 14 residues. Germline V lookup: CDR1 MNHEY, CDR2 SVGAGI. DNA for the CDR3: TGTGCCAGCAGTAACAGGGTTTCTGGAAACACCATATATTTT. Translation gives CASSNRVSGNTIYF.

The chain joins TRBV6-6 to TRBJ1-4, with no clear D. The CDR3 spans 14 residues. V was pared by 0 bases and J by 5 bases, with 7 bases between. CDR1 and CDR2 (germline): MNHNY, SVGAGI (reference sequence). CDR3 protein: CASSYSRLNEKLFF. The CDR3 DNA sequence: TGTGCCAGCAGTTACTCGAGGCTGAATGAAAAACTGTTTTTT.